This T cell receptor beta chain appears in the sequencing data of a study of blood T cell repertoires in COVID-19. Assay used: immunoSEQ multiplex PCR; TCRdb lists only in-frame clones, some missing. Of 100,000 to 150,000 clones in the sample, approximately 74% are singletons; the top ten hold 5.5%. The CDR3 runs 12 residues. V was trimmed by 10 bases and J by 0 bases, leaving 10 bases between them. Germline V gives CDR1 MNHEY, CDR2 SVGAGI. Sequences were obtained from peripheral blood. This TCR came from a man between 60 and 70 years old with acute or convalescent COVID-19. This chain connects TRBV6-5 to TRBJ2-7; a weak D match, TRBD1 (6 bases). CDR3 amino acids: CATRDNSYEQYF. In nucleotides, the CDR3 is TGTGCCACCCGGGACAACTCCTACGAGCAGTACTTC.